The next 6 T cell receptor beta chains were all read from a single sample in a study of human T cells and chemical hapten exposure (dated by TCRdb to the early 2020s). This specimen's time point label, interpreted: patch test 2, 6 weeks after DPC sensitization. The treatment or condition label corresponds to: therapeutic diphenylcyclopropenone sensitization with weekly scalp DPC. The library relied on RACE. Data came from a NextSeq 500. TCRdb reworked the public reads: Q25 trimming with fastp, MiXCR clone assembly, productive beta chains retained. Under each unique CDR3 protein, matching rows form one entry showing the most common genes and DNA. The sample table records 95,000 or so distinct CDR3 sequences; 10% to 12% of these occur just once. Of the sample, roughly 3% is held by the ten largest clones. This specimen consisted of whole blood, obtained in connection with sensitization to the hapten diphenylcyclopropenone (DPC). The receptors shown here come from a woman in her thirties or forties with alopecia areata. Some clones in this sample may be carry-over from other donors' samples.

This clonotype showed up just a few times. V usage is TRBV21-1 and J usage is TRBJ2-5. TRBV21-1 is marked as a pseudogene. This CDR3 is 13 amino acids long. The CDR3 nucleotides read TGTGCCAGCAGCAACGCAGGTGCAGAGACCCAGTACTTC. Residues: CASSNAGAETQYF.

The rearrangement uses TRBV5-4 and TRBJ2-1, with 8 bases fitting TRBD1. This CDR3 contains 15 residues. CDR1 and CDR2 from the germline V gene are SGHNT and YYREEE (reference sequence). With 5 bases clipped from V and 3 bases from J, the junction kept 7 bases outside the gene matches. CDR3 loop: CASSKPGQDYNEQFF. The CDR3 nucleotides are TGTGCCAGCAGTAAACCGGGACAGGACTACAATGAGCAGTTCTTC. Full variable domain (remainder filled in from reference TRBV5-4 and TRBJ2-1): ETGVTQSPTHLIKTRGQQVTLRCSSQSGHNTVSWYQQALGQGPQFIFQYYREEENGRGNFPPRFSGLQFPNYSSELNVNALELDDSALYLCASSKPGQDYNEQFFGPGTRLTVL.

This clonotype was recorded many times. V usage is TRBV4-3 and J usage is TRBJ1-3, with D unresolved. Germline assignment: CDR1 LGHNA and CDR2 YSLEER. V lost 0 bases to trimming and J lost 5 bases, with 5 bases between them. This CDR3 is 13 amino acids long. The CDR3 spells CASSQDVRNTIYF. The CDR3, as DNA: TGCGCCAGCAGCCAAGATGTGAGAAACACCATATATTTT.

This clonotype was observed a handful of times. The V call is TRBV28, the J call TRBJ1-2, with D unclear. This CDR3 is 15 amino acids long. Deletions cut 6 bases from V and 8 bases from J, with 22 bases between. Per the germline V gene, CDR1 is MDHEN and CDR2 is SYDVKM. The DNA of the CDR3 is TGTGCCAGCAGGAGTGCGGCCATCGGCTATTACGGCTACACCTTC. It yields the protein CASRSAAIGYYGYTF.

This clonotype was observed many times. The chain is built from TRBV7-9 and TRBJ2-3; no definite D call. This CDR3 is 14 amino acids long. In germline, CDR1 is SEHNR, CDR2 FQNEAQ (reference sequence). The ends were cut back, 10 bases at V and 4 bases at J, with 18 bases in the middle. CDR3 DNA: TGTGCCACCATTCGGACCCAGCGAGCAGATACGCAGTATTTT. It codes for CATIRTQRADTQYF.

The chain recombines TRBV7-9 with TRBJ2-1, with TRBD2 identical over 9 bases. In germline, CDR1 is SEHNR, CDR2 FQNEAQ (reference sequence). The CDR3 is made up of 17 amino acids. Trimming took 3 bases from V and 0 from J; bases not matched to a gene: 6. This chain's CDR3 is CASSFSGGQSSYNEQFF. In DNA, the CDR3 is TGTGCCAGCAGCTTTAGCGGGGGACAAAGCTCCTACAATGAGCAGTTCTTC.